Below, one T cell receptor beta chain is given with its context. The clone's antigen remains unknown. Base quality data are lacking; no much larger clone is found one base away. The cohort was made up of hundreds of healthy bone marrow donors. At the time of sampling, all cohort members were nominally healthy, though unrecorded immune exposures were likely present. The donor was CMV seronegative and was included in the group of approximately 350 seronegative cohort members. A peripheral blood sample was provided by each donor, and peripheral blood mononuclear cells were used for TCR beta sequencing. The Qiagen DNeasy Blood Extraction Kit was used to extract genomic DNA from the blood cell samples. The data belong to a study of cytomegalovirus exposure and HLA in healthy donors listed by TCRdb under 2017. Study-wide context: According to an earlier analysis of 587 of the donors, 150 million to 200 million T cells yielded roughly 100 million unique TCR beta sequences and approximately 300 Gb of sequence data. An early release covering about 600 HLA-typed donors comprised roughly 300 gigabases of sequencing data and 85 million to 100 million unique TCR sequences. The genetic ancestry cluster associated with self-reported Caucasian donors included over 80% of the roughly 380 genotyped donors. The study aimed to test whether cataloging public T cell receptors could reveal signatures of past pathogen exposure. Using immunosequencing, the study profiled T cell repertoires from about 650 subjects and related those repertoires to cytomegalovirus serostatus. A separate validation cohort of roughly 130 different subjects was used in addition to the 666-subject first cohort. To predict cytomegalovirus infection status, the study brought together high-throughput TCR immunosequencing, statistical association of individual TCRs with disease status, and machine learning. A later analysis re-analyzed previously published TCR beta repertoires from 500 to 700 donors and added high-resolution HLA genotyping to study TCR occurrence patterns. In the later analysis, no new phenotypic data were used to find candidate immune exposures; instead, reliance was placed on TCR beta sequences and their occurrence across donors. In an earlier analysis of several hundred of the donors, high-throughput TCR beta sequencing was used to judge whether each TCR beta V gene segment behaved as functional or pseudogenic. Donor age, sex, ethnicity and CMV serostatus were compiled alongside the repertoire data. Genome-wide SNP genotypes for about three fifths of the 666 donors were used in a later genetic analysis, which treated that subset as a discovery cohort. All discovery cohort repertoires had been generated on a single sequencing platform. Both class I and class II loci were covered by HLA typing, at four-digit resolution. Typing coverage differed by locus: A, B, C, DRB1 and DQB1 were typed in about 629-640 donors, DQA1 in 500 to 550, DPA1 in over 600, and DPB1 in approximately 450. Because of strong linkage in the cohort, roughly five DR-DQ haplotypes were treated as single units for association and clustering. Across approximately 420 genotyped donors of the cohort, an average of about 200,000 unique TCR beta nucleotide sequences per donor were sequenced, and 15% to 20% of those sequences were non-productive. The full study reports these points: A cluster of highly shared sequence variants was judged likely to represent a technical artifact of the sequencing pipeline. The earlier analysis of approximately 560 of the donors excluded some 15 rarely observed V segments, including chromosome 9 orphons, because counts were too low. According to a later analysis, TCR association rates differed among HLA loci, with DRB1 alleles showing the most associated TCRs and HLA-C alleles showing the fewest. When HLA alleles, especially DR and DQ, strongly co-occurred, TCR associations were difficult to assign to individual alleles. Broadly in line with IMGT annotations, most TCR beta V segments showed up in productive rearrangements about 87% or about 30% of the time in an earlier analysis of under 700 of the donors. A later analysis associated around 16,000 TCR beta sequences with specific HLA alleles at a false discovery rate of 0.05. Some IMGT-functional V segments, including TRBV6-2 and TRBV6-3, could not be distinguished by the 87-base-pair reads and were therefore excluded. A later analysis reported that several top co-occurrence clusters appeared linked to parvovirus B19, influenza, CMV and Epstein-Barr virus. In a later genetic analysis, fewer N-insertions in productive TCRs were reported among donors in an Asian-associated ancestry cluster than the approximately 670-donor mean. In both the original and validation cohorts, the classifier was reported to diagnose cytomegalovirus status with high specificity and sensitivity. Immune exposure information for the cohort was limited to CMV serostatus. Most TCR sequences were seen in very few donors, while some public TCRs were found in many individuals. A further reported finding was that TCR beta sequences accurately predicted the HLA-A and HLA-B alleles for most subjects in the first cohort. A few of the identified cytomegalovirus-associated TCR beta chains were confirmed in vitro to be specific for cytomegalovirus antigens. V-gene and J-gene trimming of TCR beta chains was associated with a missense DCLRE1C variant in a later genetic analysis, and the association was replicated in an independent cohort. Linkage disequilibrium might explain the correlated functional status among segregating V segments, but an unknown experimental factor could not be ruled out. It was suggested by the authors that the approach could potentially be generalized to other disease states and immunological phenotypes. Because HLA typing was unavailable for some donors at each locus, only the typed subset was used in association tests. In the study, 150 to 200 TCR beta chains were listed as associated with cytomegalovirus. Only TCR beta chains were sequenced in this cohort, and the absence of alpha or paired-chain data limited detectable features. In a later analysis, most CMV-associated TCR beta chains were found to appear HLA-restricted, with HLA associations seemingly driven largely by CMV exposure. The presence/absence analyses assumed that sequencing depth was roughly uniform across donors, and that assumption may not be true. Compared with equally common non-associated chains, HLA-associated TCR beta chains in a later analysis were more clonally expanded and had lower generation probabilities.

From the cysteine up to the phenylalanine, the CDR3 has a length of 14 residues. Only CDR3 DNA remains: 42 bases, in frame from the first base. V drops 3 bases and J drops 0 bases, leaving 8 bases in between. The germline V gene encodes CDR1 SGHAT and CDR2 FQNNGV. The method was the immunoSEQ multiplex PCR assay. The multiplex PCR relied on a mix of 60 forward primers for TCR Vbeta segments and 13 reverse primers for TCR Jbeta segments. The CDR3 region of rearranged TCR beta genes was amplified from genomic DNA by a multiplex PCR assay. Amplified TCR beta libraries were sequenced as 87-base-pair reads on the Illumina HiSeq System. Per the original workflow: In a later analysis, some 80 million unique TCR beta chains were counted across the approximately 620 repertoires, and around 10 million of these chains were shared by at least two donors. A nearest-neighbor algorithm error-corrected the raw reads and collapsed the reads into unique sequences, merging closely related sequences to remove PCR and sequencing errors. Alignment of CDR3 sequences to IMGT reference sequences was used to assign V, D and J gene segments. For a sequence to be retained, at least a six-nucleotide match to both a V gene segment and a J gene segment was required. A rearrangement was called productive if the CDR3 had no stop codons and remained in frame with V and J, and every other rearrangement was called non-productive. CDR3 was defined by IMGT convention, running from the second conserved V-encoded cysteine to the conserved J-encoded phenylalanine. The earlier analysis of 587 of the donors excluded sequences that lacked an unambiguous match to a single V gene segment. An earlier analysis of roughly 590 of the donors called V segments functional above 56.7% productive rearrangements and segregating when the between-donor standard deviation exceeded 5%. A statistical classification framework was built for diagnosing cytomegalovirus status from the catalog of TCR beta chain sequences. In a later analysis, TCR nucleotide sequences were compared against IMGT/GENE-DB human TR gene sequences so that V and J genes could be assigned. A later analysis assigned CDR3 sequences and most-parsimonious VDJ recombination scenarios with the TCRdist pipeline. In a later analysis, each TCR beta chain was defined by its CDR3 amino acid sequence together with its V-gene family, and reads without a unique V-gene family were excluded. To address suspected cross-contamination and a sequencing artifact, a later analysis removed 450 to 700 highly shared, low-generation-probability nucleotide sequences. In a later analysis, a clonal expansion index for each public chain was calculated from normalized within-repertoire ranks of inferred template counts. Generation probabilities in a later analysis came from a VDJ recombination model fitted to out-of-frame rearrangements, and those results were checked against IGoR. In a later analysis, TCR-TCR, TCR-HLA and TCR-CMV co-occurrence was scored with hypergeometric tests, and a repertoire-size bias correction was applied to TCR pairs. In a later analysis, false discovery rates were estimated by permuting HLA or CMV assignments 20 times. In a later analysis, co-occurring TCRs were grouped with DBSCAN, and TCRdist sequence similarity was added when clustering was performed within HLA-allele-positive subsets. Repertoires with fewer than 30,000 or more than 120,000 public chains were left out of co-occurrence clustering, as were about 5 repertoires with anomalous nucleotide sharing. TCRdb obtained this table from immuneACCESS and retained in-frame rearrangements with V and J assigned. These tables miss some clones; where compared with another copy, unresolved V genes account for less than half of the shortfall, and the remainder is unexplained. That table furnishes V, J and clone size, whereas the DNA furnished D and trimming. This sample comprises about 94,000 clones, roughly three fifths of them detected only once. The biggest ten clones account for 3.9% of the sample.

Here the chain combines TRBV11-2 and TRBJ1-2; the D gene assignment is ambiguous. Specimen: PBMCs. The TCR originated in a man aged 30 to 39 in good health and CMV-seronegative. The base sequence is TGTGCCAGCAGCTTCAGGCAAACTAACTATGGCTACACCTTC. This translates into CASSFRQTNYGYTF. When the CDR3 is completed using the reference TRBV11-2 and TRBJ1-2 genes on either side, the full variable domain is EAGVAQSPRYKIIEKRQSVAFWCNPISGHATLYWYQQILGQGPKLLIQFQNNGVVDDSQLPKDRFSAERLKGVDSTLKIQPAKLEDSAVYLCASSFRQTNYGYTFGSGTRLTVV.